This TCR beta chain derives from a study of patients and donors after allogeneic stem cell transplantation. Using its own MiXCR run on the RT-PCR reads, TCRdb lists one record per CDR3 protein. The table shows 900,000 to 1,000,000 distinct CDR3 sequences, with roughly 18% occurring only once. This clonotype has a handful of counts. V gave up 11 bases and J gave up 4 bases, with 14 bases separating them. This CDR3 comprises 12 residues. CDR1 and CDR2 from the germline V gene are MNHEY and SVGAGI. The genes are TRBV6-5 and TRBJ1-1; D remains ambiguous. The sequence was obtained from a human donor who was either an allogeneic HSCT recipient or a stem cell or donor lymphocyte infusion donor (not recorded which). It is not recorded whose cells these are; they may come from a transplant donor. Sequences were obtained from blood, either unsorted or a sorted T cell fraction (not recorded which). The CDR3 region is CASKPPGTEAFF. CDR3 nucleotide sequence: TGTGCCTCGAAGCCTCCCGGCACTGAAGCTTTCTTT.